These T cell receptor beta chains were read from a single sample in a study of blood T cell repertoires in COVID-19. Sequencing was performed with immunoSEQ multiplex PCR; in TCRdb, only in-frame clones are kept and a portion is missing. Altogether some 300,000 clones are present, around 91% being singletons, with the ten largest covering more than 0.85%. The sample was peripheral blood. These receptors were obtained from a woman aged 40-49 years with COVID-19, enrolled during active disease. The CDR3 runs from the conserved cysteine through the conserved F or W. The D gene is left open where the match is weak. Size is omitted from some rows. Given values are once, few, many or a class for expanded clones.

>13|TRBD2|TRBJ2-7|NA|TRBV19
CASRGRATDEQYF
TGTGCCAGTCGCGGGAGGGCAACAGATGAGCAGTACTTC
>15|NA|TRBJ1-2|NA|TRBV4-1
CASSQARGTIYGYTF
TGCGCCAGCAGCCAAGCTCGGGGAACGATCTATGGCTACACCTTC
>15|NA|TRBJ2-2|NA|TRBV6-2/TRBV6-3
CASSPAGQITGELFF
TGTGCCAGCAGTCCGGCGGGACAGATCACCGGGGAGCTGTTTTTT
>16|TRBD2|TRBJ2-2|NA|TRBV5-1
CASSVSGTRNTGELFF
TGCGCCAGCAGCGTCTCCGGGACTAGGAACACCGGGGAGCTGTTTTTT
>15|TRBD2|TRBJ2-5|NA|TRBV20-1
CSASGLAGVGETQYF
TGCAGTGCTAGTGGGCTAGCGGGAGTGGGGGAGACCCAGTACTTC
>14|NA|TRBJ2-3|once|TRBV5-6
CASSSPLGADTQYF
TGTGCCAGCAGCTCTCCGCTAGGGGCGGATACGCAGTATTTT
>15|TRBD2|TRBJ2-1|NA|TRBV19
CASSTRGGDYNEQFF
TGTGCCAGTAGTACGCGCGGGGGGGACTACAATGAGCAGTTCTTC
>17|NA|TRBJ2-3|NA|TRBV7-2
CASTQWAGARGYIAQYF
TGTGCCAGCACCCAATGGGCGGGGGCACGGGGATACATCGCGCAGTATTTT
>15|NA|TRBJ2-5|NA|TRBV18
CASSPPGVLQETQYF
TGTGCCAGCTCACCGCCAGGCGTCCTCCAAGAGACCCAGTACTTC
>13|NA|TRBJ2-1|NA|TRBV6-1
CASSSEKRNEEFF
TGTGCCAGCAGTTCCGAGAAACGGAACGAGGAGTTCTTC
>12|NA|TRBJ1-2|once|TRBV28
CASSLSGEGYTF
TGTGCCAGCAGTTTATCGGGGGAGGGCTACACCTTC
>13|NA|TRBJ1-2|NA|TRBV7-2
CASSIGGARGYTF
TGTGCCAGCAGCATCGGGGGGGCGCGTGGCTACACCTTC
>11|NA|TRBJ2-7|NA|TRBV18
CASSGAYEQYF
TGTGCCAGTTCAGGGGCATACGAGCAGTACTTC
>11|NA|TRBJ2-1|NA|TRBV20-1
CSAIIISEQFF
TGCAGTGCTATTATAATTAGCGAGCAGTTCTTC
>14|NA|TRBJ1-1|once|TRBV19
CASTSPPRYTEAFF
TGTGCCAGTACCTCACCCCCGCGGTACACTGAAGCTTTCTTT
>18|TRBD2|TRBJ2-3|NA|TRBV7-2
CASSPWTSGGKSTDTQYF
TGTGCCAGCAGCCCCTGGACTAGCGGGGGGAAAAGCACAGATACGCAGTATTTT
>12|NA|TRBJ1-6|NA|TRBV7-2
CASSLPGGPLHF
TGTGCCAGCAGCCTCCCCGGGGGACCCCTCCACTTT
>15|TRBD1|TRBJ2-7|NA|TRBV5-6
CASSLSGQGYYEQYF
TGTGCCAGCAGTTTGTCGGGACAGGGGTACTACGAGCAGTACTTC
>14|NA|TRBJ1-1|NA|TRBV2
CASSDRDRRTEAFF
TGTGCCAGCAGTGACCGAGACAGAAGAACTGAAGCTTTCTTT
>14|NA|TRBJ1-2|NA|TRBV11-2
CASSLGSGWYGYTF
TGTGCCAGCAGCTTAGGATCCGGGTGGTATGGCTACACCTTC
>15|NA|TRBJ1-4|NA|TRBV6-6
CASSYETLGGEKLFF
TGTGCCAGCAGTTACGAGACACTGGGTGGTGAAAAACTGTTTTTT
>13|NA|TRBJ2-7|NA|TRBV5-1
CASSLAAVTEQYF
TGCGCCAGCAGCTTGGCCGCGGTAACGGAGCAGTACTTC
>14|TRBD2|TRBJ2-5|NA|TRBV3-1/TRBV3-2
CASIDSGGGETQYF
TGTGCCAGCATCGATAGCGGGGGTGGGGAGACCCAGTACTTC
>15|NA|TRBJ1-5|NA|TRBV5-6
CASSPAGGRNQPQHF
TGTGCCAGCAGCCCGGCGGGGGGTCGTAATCAGCCCCAGCATTTT
>16|TRBD2|TRBJ2-3|once|TRBV5-5
CASSLSSGGNTDTQYF
TGTGCCAGCAGCTTGTCATCGGGGGGAAACACAGATACGCAGTATTTT
>14|TRBD1|TRBJ1-5|NA|TRBV6-2/TRBV6-3
CASSRTGRNQPQHF
TGTGCCAGCAGTCGGACAGGTCGCAATCAGCCCCAGCATTTT
>12|NA|TRBJ1-2|NA|TRBV29-1
CSVEHRDHGYTF
TGCAGCGTTGAACACAGGGACCATGGCTACACCTTC
>14|NA|TRBJ1-1|NA|TRBV6-1
CASSEEVRRTEAFF
TGTGCCAGCAGTGAAGAGGTCAGGCGCACTGAAGCTTTCTTT
>16|TRBD2|TRBJ2-3|NA|TRBV9
CASSAERGAITDTQYF
TGTGCCAGCAGCGCCGAGCGGGGGGCTATCACAGATACGCAGTATTTT
>11|NA|TRBJ2-1|NA|TRBV6-2/TRBV6-3
CASSQGNEQFF
TGTGCCAGCAGTCAGGGAAATGAGCAGTTCTTC
>16|NA|TRBJ1-2|NA|TRBV4-3
CASSQGGVIGSYGYTF
TGCGCCAGCAGCCAAGGAGGCGTCATTGGCAGCTATGGCTACACCTTC
>16|TRBD2|TRBJ2-1|NA|TRBV4-3
CASSRVSGIYLNEQFF
TGCGCCAGCAGCCGGGTTAGCGGGATATATCTCAATGAGCAGTTCTTC
>14|TRBD1|TRBJ2-7|NA|TRBV5-1
CASNGQGREYEQYF
TGCGCCAGCAACGGACAGGGGAGGGAGTACGAGCAGTACTTC
>14|NA|TRBJ1-1|NA|TRBV28
CASSTGMLLAEAFF
TGTGCCAGCAGTACGGGAATGTTATTAGCTGAAGCTTTCTTT
>15|NA|TRBJ2-3|NA|TRBV27
CASSFSSSRTDTQYF
TGTGCCAGCAGTTTTTCTAGCAGTAGAACAGATACGCAGTATTTT
>15|TRBD1|TRBJ1-2|NA|TRBV19
CASRPGQGFKNGYTF
TGTGCCAGTCGACCGGGACAGGGGTTTAAGAATGGCTACACCTTC
>16|TRBD1|TRBJ1-5|NA|TRBV6-1
CASSEQWTGIAQPQHF
TGTGCCAGCAGTGAACAGTGGACAGGGATAGCTCAGCCCCAGCATTTT
>15|NA|TRBJ1-1|NA|TRBV5-4
CASSLPRQGNTEAFF
TGTGCCAGCAGCCTCCCGCGACAAGGTAACACTGAAGCTTTCTTT
>17|NA|TRBJ1-1|NA|TRBV3-1/TRBV3-2
CASSPKSWPPLNTEAFF
TGTGCCAGCAGCCCCAAATCGTGGCCGCCTTTGAACACTGAAGCTTTCTTT
>14|NA|TRBJ1-5|NA|TRBV3-1/TRBV3-2
CASSQEQGGQPQHF
TGTGCCAGCAGCCAAGAACAGGGTGGACAGCCCCAGCATTTT
>14|TRBD2|TRBJ2-3|NA|TRBV6-4
CASSEAGGTDTQYF
TGTGCCAGCAGTGAAGCGGGAGGCACAGATACGCAGTATTTT
>17|NA|TRBJ1-3|NA|TRBV28
CASSPGNGVYSGNTIYF
TGTGCCAGCAGTCCTGGTAACGGGGTTTACTCTGGAAACACCATATATTTT
>18|TRBD2|TRBJ2-1|NA|TRBV7-8
CASSLTAGGLSSYNEQFF
TGTGCCAGCAGCTTGACAGCGGGAGGCCTGAGCTCCTACAATGAGCAGTTCTTC
>17|NA|TRBJ2-3|NA|TRBV2
CASRGTSLTTSTDTQYF
TGTGCCAGCAGAGGGACTTCGCTTACTACTAGCACAGATACGCAGTATTTT